The 14 T cell receptor beta chains below come from one sample, sequenced in a study of blood T cell repertoires in COVID-19. The assay was immunoSEQ multiplex PCR, and TCRdb's table has in-frame clones only and misses some. The table lists over 200,000 clones, approximately 90% of them singletons, with approximately 6.1% in the top ten. The sequenced sample consisted of peripheral blood. These receptors originate from a man of 80 years or more with acute or convalescent COVID-19.

The gene calls are TRBV28 and TRBJ2-2, with TRBD1 identical over 9 bases. The CDR3 consists of 14 residues. CDR1 and CDR2 from the germline V gene are MDHEN and SYDVKM. The V segment lost 8 bases and the J segment 5 bases; nucleotides outside the gene matches: 6. Here the CDR3 reads CASVDRGDTGELFF. The CDR3 DNA reads TGTGCCAGCGTTGACAGGGGGGATACCGGGGAGCTGTTTTTT.

The chain recombines TRBV10-1 with TRBJ2-7; 8 bases agree with TRBD1. The CDR3 runs 17 residues. CDR1 WNHNN and CDR2 SYGVQD come from the germline V gene (reference sequence). With 3 bases clipped from V and 1 base from J, the junction kept 11 bases outside the gene matches. This chain's CDR3 is CASSETLTGGPSYEQYF. Here the CDR3 DNA reads TGCGCCAGCAGTGAAACCTTAACAGGGGGGCCTTCCTACGAGCAGTACTTC.

The rearrangement links TRBV2 to TRBJ1-5; no clear D gene. This CDR3 contains 14 residues. V was trimmed by 6 bases and J by 6 bases, leaving 15 bases between them. Germline values: CDR1 SNHLY, CDR2 FYNNEI. CDR3 loop: CASSQSGWVQPQHF. The CDR3 DNA sequence: TGTGCCAGCAGCCAATCGGGTTGGGTTCAGCCCCAGCATTTT.

The gene calls are TRBV5-6 and TRBJ2-2, with TRBD1 as a possible D gene (5 bases). This CDR3 contains 13 residues. The germline V gene encodes CDR1 SGHDT and CDR2 YYEEEE. V was cut by 0 bases and J by 7 bases, with 7 bases left in between. The CDR3 bases are TGTGCCAGCAGCTTGGGCAGGGTCGGGGAGCTGTTTTTT. Translation: CASSLGRVGELFF.

This clone was recorded once. This chain links TRBV30 with TRBJ2-5, with a possible D match to TRBD1 (6 bases). The V gene lost 8 bases and the J gene lost 1 base, with 17 bases spanning the gap. This CDR3 has 14 amino acids. Germline lookup yields CDR1 GTSNPN and CDR2 SVGIG (reference sequence). DNA for the CDR3: TGTGCCGGGGGCCTTGGACCGAGCCAAGAGACCCAGTACTTC. Amino acid sequence: CAGGLGPSQETQYF.

The CDR3 is CASSSTLQETQYF. The CDR3 DNA is TGTGCCAGCTCCAGTACGCTTCAAGAGACCCAGTACTTC. This chain joins TRBV18 and TRBJ2-5; D ambiguous. V lost 6 bases and J 2 bases, leaving 10 bases between the germline ends. The CDR3 spans 13 residues. Germline assignment: CDR1 KGHSH and CDR2 LQKENI.

This rearrangement joins TRBV5-4 to TRBJ2-1; TRBD1 matches 8 bases. V lost 2 bases and J lost 9; bases outside the gene matches: 1. From germline, CDR1 is SGHNT and CDR2 YYREEE (reference sequence). The CDR3 runs 12 residues. For the CDR3, the DNA is TGTGCCAGCAGCTTAGACAGGGGTGAGCAGTTCTTC. This gives the protein CASSLDRGEQFF.

The V and J genes are TRBV29-1 and TRBJ1-1, with TRBD1 as a possible D gene (5 bases). V was cut by 7 bases and J by 2 bases, with 11 bases left in between. Germline assignment: CDR1 SQVTM and CDR2 ANQGSEA. This CDR3 comprises 12 residues. CDR3 sequence reads: CSAIQVNTEAFF. The CDR3 coding sequence is TGCAGCGCCATACAGGTTAACACTGAAGCTTTCTTT.

This clone was detected a few times. V is TRBV6-5 and J is TRBJ2-7; 7 bases line up with TRBD1. Per the germline V gene, CDR1 is MNHEY and CDR2 is SVGAGI. The CDR3 covers 13 residues. The J segment lost 1 base and the V segment lost 9 bases, leaving 6 bases of the junction unmatched. For the CDR3, the DNA is TGTGCCAGTCGCCTGGGACAGTCCTACGAGCAGTACTTC. Translation: CASRLGQSYEQYF.

V and J are TRBV6-5 and TRBJ1-5, with D possibly being TRBD1 (5 bases). Trimming took 5 bases from V and 0 from J, leaving 8 bases between them. Germline assignment: CDR1 MNHEY and CDR2 SVGAGI. The CDR3 spans 14 residues. This chain's CDR3 is CASSPDNSNQPQHF. The CDR3 coding sequence is TGTGCCAGCAGTCCGGACAATAGCAATCAGCCCCAGCATTTT.

The chain joins TRBV29-1 to TRBJ2-7, with 7 bases fitting TRBD2. The CDR3 loop spans 13 amino acids. V lost 8 bases and J lost 5; bases outside the gene matches: 12. CDR1 is SQVTM and CDR2 is ANQGSEA in the germline V gene. The CDR3 loop reads CSLREGGFNEQYV. The CDR3 coding sequence is TGCAGCCTGAGGGAGGGTGGGTTCAACGAGCAGTACGTC.

V gene TRBV28 combines with J gene TRBJ1-2; D remains unclear. CDR3 length: 12 amino acids. CDR1 and CDR2 from the germline V gene are MDHEN and SYDVKM. Trimming shortened V by 6 bases and J by 3 bases, and 8 bases separated the two germline ends. The CDR3 bases are TGTGCCAGCAGCGCAGGCTACTATGGCTACACCTTC. Translated: CASSAGYYGYTF.

The V call is TRBV18, the J call TRBJ2-1, with 10 bases fitting TRBD2. In germline, CDR1 is KGHSH, CDR2 LQKENI. The CDR3 runs 14 residues. V shed 5 bases and J 4 bases; nucleotides not matched to a gene: 2. The DNA for the CDR3 is TGTGCCAGCTCATGGACTAGCGGATACAATGAGCAGTTCTTC. This gives the protein CASSWTSGYNEQFF.

The gene calls are TRBV28 and TRBJ2-7, with D possibly TRBD1 on 6 matching bases. The V and J ends lost 3 bases and 7 bases respectively, with 16 bases between them. The CDR3 runs to 14 residues. CDR1 and CDR2 from the germline V gene are MDHEN and SYDVKM. The CDR3 DNA reads TGTGCCAGCAGTTTCGGGACACTCGGTCGGGAGCAGTACTTC. Its translation: CASSFGTLGREQYF.